The present T cell receptor (beta chain) was sequenced within a study of T cells after yellow fever vaccination. Study details: Researchers used SMART-Seq v4 Ultra Low Input to prepare fractions that had low cell numbers. General study findings and limits: Researchers cautioned that FACS-sorted repertoires could harbor abundant clonotypes contaminating from the bulk population. Weaker overall was a secondary response that nonetheless peaked faster, on day 5 versus 15.

Trimming pared 5 bases from V and 5 bases from J, leaving 9 bases between. CDR1 is SEHNR and CDR2 is FQNEAQ in the germline V gene (reference sequence). This CDR3 comprises 12 residues. This clonotype has a single count. What it binds is not known. Universal primer sites and UMIs were introduced during 5'RACE template-switching synthesis of TCR cDNA. TCRdb independently ran MiXCR on the 5' RACE reads; one entry per CDR3 protein. Of some 300,000 distinct CDR3 sequences listed, around 8.6% were seen once; the top ten hold 3% to 4%. The V call is TRBV7-9, the J call TRBJ2-5; D gene unclear. The sequenced sample was CD4+ T cells sorted from PBMCs, obtained 5 days after the yellow fever booster vaccination. This receptor was taken from a man between 18 and 35 years old who received the YFV17D yellow fever vaccine. This CDR3 reads CASSTLAETQYF. DNA of the CDR3: TGTGCCAGCAGCACCCTCGCGGAGACCCAGTACTTC.